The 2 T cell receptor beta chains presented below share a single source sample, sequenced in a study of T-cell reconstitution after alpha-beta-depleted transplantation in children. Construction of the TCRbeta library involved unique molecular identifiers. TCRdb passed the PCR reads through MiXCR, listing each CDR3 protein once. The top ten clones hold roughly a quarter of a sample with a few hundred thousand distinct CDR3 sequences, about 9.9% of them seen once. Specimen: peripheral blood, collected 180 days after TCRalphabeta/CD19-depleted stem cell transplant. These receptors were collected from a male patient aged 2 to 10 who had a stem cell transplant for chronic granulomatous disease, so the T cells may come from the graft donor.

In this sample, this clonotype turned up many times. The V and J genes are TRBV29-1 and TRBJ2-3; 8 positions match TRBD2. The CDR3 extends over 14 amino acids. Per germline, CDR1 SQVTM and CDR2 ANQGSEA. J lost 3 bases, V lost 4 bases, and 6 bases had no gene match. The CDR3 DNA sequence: TGCAGCGTTGGGCGAGCGGGAGCAACAGATACGCAGTATTTT. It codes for CSVGRAGATDTQYF.

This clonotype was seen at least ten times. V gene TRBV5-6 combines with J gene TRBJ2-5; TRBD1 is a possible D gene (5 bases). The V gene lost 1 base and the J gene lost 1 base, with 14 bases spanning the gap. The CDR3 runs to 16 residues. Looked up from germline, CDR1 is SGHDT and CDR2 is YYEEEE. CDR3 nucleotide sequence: TGTGCCAGCAGCTTGTACCAGGGAAAGATCCAAGAGACCCAGTACTTC. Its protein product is CASSLYQGKIQETQYF.